One sample yielded the 10 T cell receptor beta chains listed below, sequenced in a study of T cell responses to AZD1222 COVID-19 vaccine. Assay used: immunoSEQ multiplex PCR; TCRdb lists only in-frame clones, some missing. The repertoire holds about 150,000 clones, with 90% as singletons. The sequenced sample was peripheral blood, obtained on day 0 of AZD1222 vaccination. These receptors came from an adult in good health.

This chain uses TRBV7-9 with TRBJ1-1; 9 bases agree with TRBD1. V lost 5 bases, J lost 1 base, and 8 bases stayed unmatched. Per germline, CDR1 SEHNR and CDR2 FQNEAQ (reference sequence). The CDR3 has 16 residues. CDR3 nucleotide sequence: TGTGCCAGCAGCCCGTGGACAGGGGCGCCGAACACTGAAGCTTTCTTT. Encoded protein: CASSPWTGAPNTEAFF.

The gene calls are TRBV18 and TRBJ1-2; TRBD1 aligns across 8 bases. CDR3 length: 18 residues. Germline V gene lookup returns CDR1 KGHSH and CDR2 LQKENI. The J segment lost 5 bases and the V segment lost 4 bases, leaving 18 bases of the junction unmatched. The CDR3 DNA sequence: TGTGCCAGCTCACGACAGGGGCTTTTTCCCCCGCTACCATATGGCTACACCTTC. Amino acid sequence: CASSRQGLFPPLPYGYTF. The whole variable domain, filled in from reference TRBV18 and TRBJ1-2, reads NAGVMQNPRHLVRRRGQEARLRCSPMKGHSHVYWYRQLPEEGLKFMVYLQKENIIDESGMPKERFSAEFPKEGPSILRIQQVVRGDSAAYFCASSRQGLFPPLPYGYTFGSGTRLTVV.

V usage is TRBV6-5 and J usage is TRBJ1-2, with D maybe TRBD1 (5 bases). From germline, CDR1 is MNHEY and CDR2 SVGAGI. This CDR3 comprises 15 residues. Trimming took off 5 bases at V and 0 bases at J, with 13 bases between the two ends. The CDR3 spells CASSPRAGANYGYTF. The CDR3 DNA is TGTGCCAGCAGTCCTAGGGCGGGGGCTAACTATGGCTACACCTTC.

J is TRBJ2-1 and V is TRBV18; D is undetermined. CDR3 length equals 15 residues. Germline loops: CDR1 KGHSH, CDR2 LQKENI. Trimming shortened V by 2 bases and J by 2 bases, and 10 bases separated the two germline ends. As DNA, the CDR3 is TGTGCCAGCTCACCAAAGCAGGAGACCTACAATGAGCAGTTCTTC. It yields the protein CASSPKQETYNEQFF.

The chain links TRBV7-6 to TRBJ2-2, with D possibly being TRBD1 (6 bases). The V and J ends lost 4 bases and 6 bases respectively, with 12 bases between them. Looked up from germline, CDR1 is SGHVS and CDR2 is FNYEAQ. This CDR3 region has 14 residues. Here the CDR3 reads CASSSREGAGELFF. For the CDR3, the DNA is TGTGCCAGCAGCTCTCGAGAGGGGGCCGGGGAGCTGTTTTTT.

This chain joins TRBV2 and TRBJ1-1; no clear D. From germline, CDR1 is SNHLY and CDR2 FYNNEI. V lost 5 bases and J 2 bases, leaving 15 bases between the germline ends. The length of the CDR3 is 15 residues. In DNA form, the CDR3 reads TGTGCCAGCAGTTATAGGGCTCCCCCAAACACTGAAGCTTTCTTT. Protein: CASSYRAPPNTEAFF.

This sequence joins TRBV9 and TRBJ2-1; 7 bases match TRBD2. In germline, CDR1 is SGDLS, CDR2 YYNGEE. With V trimmed by 4 bases and J by 3 bases, 7 bases remained unmatched. This CDR3 is 15 amino acids long. The CDR3 loop reads CASSPGLADYNEQFF. The CDR3 DNA reads as TGTGCCAGCAGCCCCGGGCTAGCGGACTACAATGAGCAGTTCTTC.

The chain combines TRBV5-1 with TRBJ2-2; 9 bases are shared with TRBD2. There are 15 residues in the CDR3. CDR1 and CDR2 from the germline V gene are SGHRS and YFSETQ. Trimming removed 4 bases from V and 4 bases from J; junction bases left unmatched: 5. The CDR3 region is CASSMTSGPTGELFF. CDR3 in DNA: TGCGCCAGCAGCATGACTAGCGGTCCCACCGGGGAGCTGTTTTTT.

The chain employs TRBV5-4 and TRBJ2-1; TRBD2 matches at 8 bases. This CDR3 is 15 amino acids long. With V trimmed by 3 bases and J by 8 bases, 10 bases remained unmatched. Germline CDR1 reads SGHNT; CDR2 reads YYREEE (reference sequence). The CDR3 sequence: CASSWEREGRDEQFF. CDR3 bases: TGTGCCAGCAGCTGGGAACGGGAGGGCCGAGATGAGCAGTTCTTC.

V and J are TRBV4-2 and TRBJ2-7; 9 bases are a match to TRBD1. The CDR3 consists of 15 residues. Trimming removed 4 bases from V and 2 bases from J; junction bases left unmatched: 6. CDR1 is LGHNA and CDR2 is YNFKEQ in the germline V gene. CDR3 in DNA: TGTGCCAGCAGCCCAGCCGGGACAGGGCCCTACGAGCAGTACTTC. Its translation: CASSPAGTGPYEQYF.